The sequence of this TCR beta chain was determined in a study of CD8 T cells in Susac syndrome. It was with random hexamers that roughly 0.45 to 1 ug RNA was reverse transcribed. Across 54 Vbeta and 13 Jbeta, immunoSEQ multiplex PCR amplified TCR beta CDR3. A single record per CDR3 protein comes from TCRdb applying MiXCR to the immunoSEQ multiplex PCR reads. The sample includes 100,000 to 150,000 distinct CDR3 sequences, 94% of them seen just once. Germline V gene lookup returns CDR1 GTSNPN and CDR2 SVGIG (reference sequence). Trimming left V 2 bases short and J 4 bases short, with 11 bases between. This CDR3 has 14 amino acids. Controls were healthy donors (matched for age and sex).

This chain joins TRBV30 and TRBJ1-4; possibly TRBD1 for D (5 bases). This clonotype originated in a human donor in good health. The sample consisted of CD4+ T cells from PBMCs. CDR3 residues: CAWSRGTNNEKLFF. The CDR3 DNA reads as TGTGCCTGGAGTAGAGGGACCAATAATGAAAAACTGTTTTTT.